This T cell receptor (beta chain) was recorded in a study of T cells expressing NK-cell markers. Overall study context: From sorted CD3+CD56+NKG2C+, CD3+CD56+NKG2C- and CD3+CD56-NKG2C+ T cells came the TCR beta repertoires.

TCRdb re-called the 5' RACE reads and shows each CDR3 protein once, DNA omitted. Here the sample table reports about 540,000 distinct CDR3 sequences. This CDR3 has 16 residues. Germline V gene data show CDR1 as LGHDT and CDR2 as YNNKEL (reference sequence). Broader study findings: NKG2C+ dominant clonotypes from 5 to 7 donors made up about 1.0-7.5% of CD8+ T cells.

Of note for this clonotype: The antigen is undetermined.

The clonotype originates from a man between 18 and 35 years old in good health. Sequenced: blood T cells: a sorted CD56 or NKG2C T cell subset, CD4+ or CD8+ T cells, or bulk PBMC T cells (not recorded which). The V gene is TRBV3-1, the J gene TRBJ1-3. CDR3 sequence: CASSQVGGGYGNTIYF.